Listed below are T cell receptor beta chains from one sample, sequenced in a study of metastatic and nonmetastatic thyroid tumors. TCRdb called clones again from the PCR reads with MiXCR. The sample lists about 18,000 clones; less than 30% were seen once. The sequencing input was tumor tissue. The source is a male donor with papillary thyroid cancer or a benign thyroid nodule (not recorded which). Some clones in this sample may be carry-over from other donors' samples. Both conserved end residues are part of each CDR3. D genes are given only for firm matches. Size values are once, few and many counts, or a class for expanded clones, and some rows have none.

j_gene	v_gene	d_gene	abundance	CDR3aa	CDR3nt
TRBJ1-1	TRBV2	-	many	CASSEDRVDTEAFF	TGTGCCAGCAGTGAAGACAGGGTAGATACTGAAGCTTTCTTT
TRBJ2-3	TRBV6-1	TRBD2	many	CATQLGGSTDTQYF	TGTGCCACCCAACTCGGGGGGAGCACAGATACGCAGTATTTT
TRBJ2-4	TRBV4-2	TRBD2	many	CASSQGTSGTTKNIQYF	TGTGCCAGCAGCCAGGGGACTAGCGGGACCACCAAAAACATTCAGTACTTC
TRBJ2-1	TRBV4-1	-	many	CASSQDIRGGNEQFF	TGCGCCAGCAGCCAAGATATCAGGGGGGGCAATGAGCAGTTCTTC
TRBJ2-6	TRBV20-1	-	-	CSARKGVTF	TGCAGTGCTAGGAAGGGGGTGACTTTC
TRBJ2-7	TRBV3-1	TRBD1	many	CASSPLGTGDREQYF	TGTGCCAGCAGCCCCCTAGGGACAGGGGATCGCGAGCAGTACTTC
TRBJ2-7	TRBV14	-	few	CASSHVIGAYEQYF	TGTGCCAGCAGCCACGTTATAGGAGCGTACGAGCAGTACTTC
TRBJ2-1	TRBV13	-	few	CASSYRESEQFF	TGTGCCAGCAGCTACAGGGAGTCTGAGCAGTTCTTC
TRBJ2-2	TRBV5-1	-	medium-sized	CASSRTQLTGGELFF	TGCGCCAGCAGCAGGACCCAACTAACAGGGGGGGAGCTGTTTTTT
TRBJ2-1	TRBV4-1	-	many	CASSQEGQALYNEQFF	TGCGCCAGCAGCCAAGAAGGGCAGGCTCTATACAATGAGCAGTTCTTC
TRBJ1-3	TRBV5-1	TRBD1	-	CASTPSWTGTRSGNTIYF	TGCGCCAGCACCCCCTCCTGGACAGGGACCCGCTCTGGAAACACCATATATTTT
TRBJ1-2	TRBV4-3	-	few	CASSQDYRAMRGYTF	TGCGCCAGCAGCCAAGATTACAGGGCAATGAGGGGCTACACCTTC
TRBJ1-5	TRBV9	-	many	CASSVEGIGNQPQHF	TGTGCCAGCAGCGTAGAGGGTATCGGCAATCAGCCCCAGCATTTT
TRBJ2-7	TRBV6-5	-	-	CASSYSWQGYYEQYF	TGTGCCAGCAGTTACTCGTGGCAGGGATACTACGAGCAGTACTTC
TRBJ2-1	TRBV27	TRBD1	many	CASRLGQGAINEQFF	TGTGCCAGCAGACTAGGACAGGGGGCGATCAATGAGCAGTTCTTC
TRBJ2-7	TRBV7-7	-	-	CASSPSGMRGEQYF	TGTGCTAGCAGCCCCAGTGGCATGAGAGGGGAGCAGTACTTC
TRBJ2-2	TRBV6-1	TRBD1	few	CASSRRGPGELFF	TGTGCCAGCAGCCGCAGGGGGCCGGGGGAGCTGTTTTTT
TRBJ2-1	TRBV24-1	-	few	CATSGWSNEQFF	TGTGCCACCAGTGGGTGGAGTAATGAGCAGTTCTTC
TRBJ2-7	TRBV7-6	-	-	CASSSRGSGRPYEQYF	TGTGCTAGCAGCAGCAGGGGTAGCGGCCGCCCCTACGAGCAGTACTTC
TRBJ2-6	TRBV12-3/TRBV12-4	-	few	CASSPTATPGGANVLTF	TGTGCCAGCAGCCCAACAGCCACTCCGGGAGGGGCCAACGTCCTGACTTTC
TRBJ2-4	TRBV7-6	-	-	CASSVDEGPGNIQYF	TGTGCCAGCAGCGTAGACGAGGGACCTGGAAACATTCAGTACTTC
TRBJ2-7	TRBV6-2/TRBV6-3	-	-	CASSYGGIEQYF	TGTGCCAGCAGTTACGGGGGAATCGAGCAGTACTTC
TRBJ2-7	TRBV12-3/TRBV12-4	-	few	CASSFGYEQYF	TGTGCCAGCAGCTTTGGGTACGAGCAGTACTTC
TRBJ1-4	TRBV28	TRBD1	few	CASRSGTGVEKLFF	TGTGCCAGCAGATCCGGGACAGGGGTTGAAAAACTGTTTTTT
TRBJ1-2	TRBV5-1	-	-	CASSPRLAPGENNGYTF	TGCGCCAGCAGCCCCCGATTGGCTCCGGGAGAAAACAATGGCTACACCTTC
TRBJ1-3	TRBV4-2	-	-	CASSGNTIYF	TGTGCCAGCTCTGGAAACACCATATATTTT
TRBJ2-1	TRBV5-1	-	once	CASSYGTLEAEQFF	TGCGCCAGCAGCTATGGGACTTTAGAGGCAGAGCAGTTCTTC
TRBJ1-3	TRBV7-2	-	-	CASSLLGFGDTIYF	TGTGCCAGCAGCTTACTGGGGTTTGGAGACACCATATATTTT
TRBJ2-7	TRBV9	-	many	CASSGLDDEQYF	TGTGCCAGCAGCGGACTGGACGACGAGCAGTACTTC
TRBJ1-5	TRBV6-2/TRBV6-3	-	few	CASSLGDQPQHF	TGTGCCAGCAGCTTAGGGGATCAGCCCCAGCATTTT
TRBJ2-5	TRBV10-1	-	many	CASSESRESRETQYF	TGCGCCAGCAGTGAGTCGAGGGAGTCGCGGGAGACCCAGTACTTC